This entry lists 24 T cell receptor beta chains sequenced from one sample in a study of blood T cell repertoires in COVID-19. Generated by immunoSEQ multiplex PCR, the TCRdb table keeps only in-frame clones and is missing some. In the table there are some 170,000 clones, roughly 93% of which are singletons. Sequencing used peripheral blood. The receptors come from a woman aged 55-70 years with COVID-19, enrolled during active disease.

The CDR3 spells CASSLGQIYGYTF. The CDR3 bases are TGTGCCAGCAGCCTAGGACAGATCTATGGCTACACCTTC. This chain connects TRBV5-5 to TRBJ1-2; D may be TRBD1 (6 bases). Trimming pared 4 bases from V and 4 bases from J, leaving 11 bases between. CDR1 and CDR2 (germline): SGHKS, YYEKEE (reference sequence). The CDR3 has 13 amino acids.

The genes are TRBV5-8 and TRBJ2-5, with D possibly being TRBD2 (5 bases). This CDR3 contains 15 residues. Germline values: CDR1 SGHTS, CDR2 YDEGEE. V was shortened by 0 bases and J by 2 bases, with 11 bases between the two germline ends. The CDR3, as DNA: TGTGCCAGCAGCTTGGGGCCCGGGGAGCAAGAGACCCAGTACTTC. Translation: CASSLGPGEQETQYF.

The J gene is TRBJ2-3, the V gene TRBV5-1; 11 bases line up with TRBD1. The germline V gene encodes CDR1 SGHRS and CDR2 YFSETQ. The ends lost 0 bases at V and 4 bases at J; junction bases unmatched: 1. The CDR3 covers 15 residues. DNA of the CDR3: TGCGCCAGCAGCTTGGGGGACAGGGGGGCAGATACGCAGTATTTT. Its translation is CASSLGDRGADTQYF.

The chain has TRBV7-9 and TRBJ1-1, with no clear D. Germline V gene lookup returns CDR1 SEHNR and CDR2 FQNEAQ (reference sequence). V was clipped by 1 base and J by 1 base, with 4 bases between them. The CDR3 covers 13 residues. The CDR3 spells CASSLEANTEAFF. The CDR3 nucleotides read TGTGCCAGCAGCTTAGAAGCGAACACTGAAGCTTTCTTT.

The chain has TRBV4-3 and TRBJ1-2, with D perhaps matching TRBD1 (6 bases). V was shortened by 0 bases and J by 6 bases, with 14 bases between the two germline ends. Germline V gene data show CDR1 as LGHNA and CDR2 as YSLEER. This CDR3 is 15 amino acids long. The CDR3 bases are TGCGCCAGCAGCCAAGATTTGCCAGGGGCGGATGGCTACACCTTC. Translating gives CASSQDLPGADGYTF.

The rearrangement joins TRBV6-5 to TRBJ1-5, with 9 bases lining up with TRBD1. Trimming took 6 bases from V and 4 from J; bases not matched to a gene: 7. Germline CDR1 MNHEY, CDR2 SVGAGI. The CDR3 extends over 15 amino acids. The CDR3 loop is CASRLPGQGNQPQHF. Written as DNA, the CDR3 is TGTGCCAGCAGGCTTCCCGGACAGGGGAATCAGCCCCAGCATTTT.

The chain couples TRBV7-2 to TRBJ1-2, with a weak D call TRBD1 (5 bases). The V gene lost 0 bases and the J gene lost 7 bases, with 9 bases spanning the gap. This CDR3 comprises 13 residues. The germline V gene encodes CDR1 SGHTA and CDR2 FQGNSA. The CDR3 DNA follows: TGTGCCAGCAGCTTAGCAGGGGACTTTGGCTACACCTTC. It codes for CASSLAGDFGYTF.

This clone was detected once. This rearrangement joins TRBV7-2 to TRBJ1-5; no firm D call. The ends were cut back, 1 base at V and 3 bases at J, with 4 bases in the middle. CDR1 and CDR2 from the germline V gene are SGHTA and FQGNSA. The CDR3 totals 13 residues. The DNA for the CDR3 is TGTGCCAGCAGCTTAGGCGTCAATCAGCCCCAGCATTTT. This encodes CASSLGVNQPQHF.

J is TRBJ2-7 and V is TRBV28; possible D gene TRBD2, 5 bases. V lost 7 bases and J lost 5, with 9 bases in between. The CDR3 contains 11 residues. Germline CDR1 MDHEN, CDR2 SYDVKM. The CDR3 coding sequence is TGTGCCAGCAAGGAGGTCCACGAGCAGTACTTC. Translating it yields CASKEVHEQYF.

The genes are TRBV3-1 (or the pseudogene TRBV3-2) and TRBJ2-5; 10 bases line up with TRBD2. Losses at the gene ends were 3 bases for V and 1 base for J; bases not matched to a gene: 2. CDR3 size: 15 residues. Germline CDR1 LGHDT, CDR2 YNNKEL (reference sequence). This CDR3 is CASSQSGGAQETQYF. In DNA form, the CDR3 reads TGTGCCAGCAGCCAGAGCGGGGGGGCCCAAGAGACCCAGTACTTC.

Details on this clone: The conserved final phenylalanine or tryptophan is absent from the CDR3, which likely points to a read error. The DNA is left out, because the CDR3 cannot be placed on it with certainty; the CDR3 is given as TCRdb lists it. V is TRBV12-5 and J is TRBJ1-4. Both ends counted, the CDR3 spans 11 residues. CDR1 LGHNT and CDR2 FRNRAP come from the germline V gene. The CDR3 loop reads CASAKRGGSGL.

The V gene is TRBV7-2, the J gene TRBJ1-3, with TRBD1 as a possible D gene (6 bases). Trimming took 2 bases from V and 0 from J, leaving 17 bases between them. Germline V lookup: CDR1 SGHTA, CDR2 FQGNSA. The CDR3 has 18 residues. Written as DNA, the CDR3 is TGTGCCAGCAGCTTATCCGCAGGGGCGACCTACTCTGGAAACACCATATATTTT. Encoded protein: CASSLSAGATYSGNTIYF.

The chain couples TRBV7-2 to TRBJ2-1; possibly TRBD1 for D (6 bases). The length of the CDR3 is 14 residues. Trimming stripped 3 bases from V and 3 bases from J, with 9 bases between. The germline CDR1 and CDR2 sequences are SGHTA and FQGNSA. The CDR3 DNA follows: TGTGCCAGCAGCTTCGCGACAGGCTACAATGAGCAGTTCTTC. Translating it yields CASSFATGYNEQFF.

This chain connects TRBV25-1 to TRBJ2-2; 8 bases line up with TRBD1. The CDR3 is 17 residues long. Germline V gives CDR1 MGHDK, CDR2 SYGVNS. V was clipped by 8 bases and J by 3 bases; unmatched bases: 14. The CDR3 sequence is CASGQGPFRGHTGELFF. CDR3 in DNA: TGTGCCAGCGGACAGGGACCATTCCGAGGGCACACCGGGGAGCTGTTTTTT.

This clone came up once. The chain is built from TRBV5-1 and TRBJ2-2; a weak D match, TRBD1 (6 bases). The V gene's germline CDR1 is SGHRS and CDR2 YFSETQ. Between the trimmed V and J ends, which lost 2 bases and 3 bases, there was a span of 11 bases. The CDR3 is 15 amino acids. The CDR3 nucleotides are TGCGCCAGCAGCTTACAGGGATTAGACACCGGGGAGCTGTTTTTT. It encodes CASSLQGLDTGELFF.

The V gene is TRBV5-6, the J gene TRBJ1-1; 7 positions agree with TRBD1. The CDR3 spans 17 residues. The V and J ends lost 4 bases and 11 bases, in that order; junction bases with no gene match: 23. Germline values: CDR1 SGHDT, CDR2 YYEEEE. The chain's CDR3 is CASSPTIHPRQGVGAFF. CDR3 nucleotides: TGTGCCAGCAGCCCAACGATCCACCCCCGCCAGGGGGTCGGCGCTTTCTTT.

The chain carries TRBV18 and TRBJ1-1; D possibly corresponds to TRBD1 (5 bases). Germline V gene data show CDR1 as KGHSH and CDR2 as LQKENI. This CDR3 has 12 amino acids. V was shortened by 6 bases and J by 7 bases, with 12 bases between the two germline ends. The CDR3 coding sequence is TGTGCCAGCTCCAGGGCGGATGGTGAAGCTTTCTTT. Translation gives CASSRADGEAFF.

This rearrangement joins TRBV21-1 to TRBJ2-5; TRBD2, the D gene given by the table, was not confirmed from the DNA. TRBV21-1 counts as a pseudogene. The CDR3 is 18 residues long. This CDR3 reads CATTGTSGPPLFQETQYF. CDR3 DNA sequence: TGTGCCACCACGGGGACTAGCGGGCCTCCGCTGTTCCAAGAGACCCAGTACTTC.

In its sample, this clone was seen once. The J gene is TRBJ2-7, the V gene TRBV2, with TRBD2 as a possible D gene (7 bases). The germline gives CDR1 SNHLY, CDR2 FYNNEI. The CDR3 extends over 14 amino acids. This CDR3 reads CVVGGGGSSYEQYF. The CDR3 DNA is TGTGTCGTCGGAGGGGGGGGCAGCTCCTACGAGCAGTACTTC.

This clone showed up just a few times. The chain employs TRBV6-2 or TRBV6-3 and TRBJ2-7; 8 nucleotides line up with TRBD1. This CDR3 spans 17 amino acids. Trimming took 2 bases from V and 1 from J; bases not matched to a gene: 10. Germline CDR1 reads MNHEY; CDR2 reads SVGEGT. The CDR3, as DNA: TGTGCCAGCAGTTACGGTACAGGGGGTAGTAGGTCCTACGAGCAGTACTTC. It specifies CASSYGTGGSRSYEQYF.

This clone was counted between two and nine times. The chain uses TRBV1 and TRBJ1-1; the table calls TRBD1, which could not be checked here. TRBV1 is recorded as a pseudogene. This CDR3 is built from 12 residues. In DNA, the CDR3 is TGCACCAGCCGGACAGGGTACCCTGAAGCTTTCTTT. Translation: CTSRTGYPEAFF.

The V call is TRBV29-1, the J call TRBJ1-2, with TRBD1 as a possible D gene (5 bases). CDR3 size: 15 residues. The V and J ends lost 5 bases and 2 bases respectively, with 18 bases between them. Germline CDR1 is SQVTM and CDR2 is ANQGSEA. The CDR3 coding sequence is TGCAGCGTTTCGGAGGCGGGGGGAACCAACTATGGCTACACCTTC. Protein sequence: CSVSEAGGTNYGYTF.

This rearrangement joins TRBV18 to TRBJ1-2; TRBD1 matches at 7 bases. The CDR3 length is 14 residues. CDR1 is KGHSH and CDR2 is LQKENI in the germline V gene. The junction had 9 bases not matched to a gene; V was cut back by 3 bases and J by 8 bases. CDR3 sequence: CASSPGVTGTGYTF. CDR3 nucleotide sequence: TGTGCCAGCTCACCGGGTGTGACAGGGACGGGCTACACCTTC.

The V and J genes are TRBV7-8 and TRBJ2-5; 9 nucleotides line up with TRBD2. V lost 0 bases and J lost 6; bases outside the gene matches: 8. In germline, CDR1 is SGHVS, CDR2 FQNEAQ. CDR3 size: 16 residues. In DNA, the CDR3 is TGTGCCAGCAGCTTAGCTACGCGGGGGGGCGAAAAGACCCAGTACTTC. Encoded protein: CASSLATRGGEKTQYF.